The rows below give T cell receptor beta chains drawn from one sample of a study of a mutant IDH1 vaccine in newly diagnosed glioma. Their specific antigens are unknown. The table came from immunoSEQ multiplex PCR; TCRdb's copy has only in-frame clones and leaves some out. The profile shows about 29,000 clones, 65% to 85% of them singletons. Material: PBMCs, obtained from a glioma patient whose treatment included an IDH1 peptide vaccine. The receptors stem from a woman aged 18-29 years with glioma. Both conserved end residues are part of each CDR3. A D gene is named only where the DNA matches it firmly. Expanded clones get a size class; other rows say once, few or many, or leave the size out.

d_gene | abundance | j_gene | len | v_gene | CDR3aa | CDR3nt
- | - | TRBJ1-1 | 12 | TRBV6-6 | CASSSQNTEAFF | TGTGCCAGCAGCAGCCAGAACACTGAAGCTTTCTTT
- | - | TRBJ2-5 | 15 | TRBV6-1 | CASSESGWGQETQYF | TGTGCCAGCAGTGAATCGGGGTGGGGTCAAGAGACCCAGTACTTC
- | - | TRBJ1-5 | 14 | TRBV5-1 | CASSFDSNNQPQHF | TGCGCCAGCAGCTTCGACAGCAACAATCAGCCCCAGCATTTT
- | - | TRBJ2-5 | 14 | TRBV5-1 | CASSFGGVQETQYF | TGCGCCAGCAGCTTCGGCGGGGTGCAAGAGACCCAGTACTTC
TRBD2 | - | TRBJ2-3 | 18 | TRBV7-8 | CASNHQSGTSGGEDTQYF | TGTGCCAGCAACCACCAATCGGGGACTAGCGGGGGAGAAGATACGCAGTATTTT
TRBD1 | - | TRBJ2-1 | 15 | TRBV18 | CASSPRQGAYNEQFF | TGTGCCAGCTCACCCAGACAGGGGGCGTACAATGAGCAGTTCTTC
- | once | TRBJ2-2 | 19 | TRBV28 | CASSFSSGRGAMRTGELFF | -
- | - | TRBJ1-1 | 16 | TRBV5-8 | CASSHNRGRENTEAFF | TGTGCCAGCAGTCACAATAGAGGGAGGGAAAACACTGAAGCTTTCTTT
- | - | TRBJ2-2 | 12 | TRBV29-1 | CSVGVGAGELFF | TGCAGCGTTGGGGTGGGAGCCGGGGAGCTGTTTTTT
- | few | TRBJ1-5 | 17 | TRBV19 | CASSPRAVGGSNQPQHF | TGTGCCAGTAGTCCCCGGGCTGTGGGGGGTAGCAATCAGCCCCAGCATTTT
- | few | TRBJ1-1 | 13 | TRBV5-1 | CASSPDMNTEAFF | TGCGCCAGCAGCCCGGACATGAACACTGAAGCTTTCTTT
TRBD1 | - | TRBJ1-2 | 15 | TRBV5-5 | CASSSPDRDNYGYTF | TGTGCCAGCAGCTCTCCCGACAGGGACAACTATGGCTACACCTTC
- | - | TRBJ2-5 | 14 | TRBV4-2 | CASSQERGGATQYF | TGTGCCAGCAGCCAAGAGAGAGGAGGGGCGACCCAGTACTTC
TRBD1 | - | TRBJ1-4 | 12 | TRBV19 | CASSLPTGLLFF | TGTGCCAGTAGTCTACCGACAGGGCTACTGTTTTTT
TRBD1 | - | TRBJ2-5 | 13 | TRBV7-7 | CASSLGGGETQYF | TGTGCTAGCAGCTTAGGGGGCGGGGAGACCCAGTACTTC
- | - | TRBJ2-6 | 17 | TRBV4-1 | CASSLFLQDSGANVLTF | TGCGCCAGCAGCCTCTTCCTCCAGGATTCTGGGGCCAACGTCCTGACTTTC
TRBD2 | - | TRBJ2-3 | 17 | TRBV2 | CASSAVTSGGPADTQYF | TGTGCCAGCAGTGCGGTGACTAGCGGGGGGCCGGCAGATACGCAGTATTTT
- | - | TRBJ2-7 | 14 | TRBV27 | CASTSESGDYEQYF | TGTGCCAGCACCTCAGAGAGCGGAGACTACGAGCAGTACTTC
- | - | TRBJ2-7 | 16 | TRBV7-9 | CASSPPFRSGIYEQYF | TGTGCCAGCAGCCCACCCTTTCGGAGTGGTATTTACGAGCAGTACTTC
- | few | TRBJ2-2 | 15 | TRBV2 | CASSAEGGRVGELFF | TGTGCCAGCAGTGCCGAGGGGGGTAGGGTCGGGGAGCTGTTTTTT
- | - | TRBJ2-6 | 15 | TRBV19 | CASSTGVSGANVLTF | TGTGCCAGTAGTACGGGGGTCTCTGGGGCCAACGTCCTGACTTTC
- | - | TRBJ2-3 | 16 | TRBV5-8 | CASSLAVGGGADTQYF | TGTGCCAGCAGCTTGGCCGTGGGGGGTGGCGCAGATACGCAGTATTTT
- | - | TRBJ1-2 | 14 | TRBV4-1 | CASSQATANYGYTF | TGCGCCAGCAGCCAAGCGACAGCTAACTATGGCTACACCTTC
TRBD2 | - | TRBJ2-1 | 15 | TRBV6-6 | CASSYGTSGGNEQFF | TGTGCCAGCAGTTACGGGACTAGCGGGGGTAATGAGCAGTTCTTC
- | - | TRBJ1-1 | 15 | TRBV6-5 | CASTREGRWNTEAFF | TGTGCCAGCACCAGGGAAGGCCGGTGGAACACTGAAGCTTTCTTT
- | - | TRBJ2-5 | 12 | TRBV7-9 | CASSSGRETQYF | TGTGCCAGCAGCTCCGGAAGGGAGACCCAGTACTTC
TRBD1 | - | TRBJ1-4 | 17 | TRBV4-2 | CASSQSLSTGSGEKLFF | TGTGCCAGCAGCCAATCATTGTCGACAGGGTCGGGTGAAAAACTGTTTTTT
- | - | TRBJ1-1 | 14 | TRBV6-1 | CASGLLEMNTEAFF | TGTGCCAGCGGCCTTTTAGAGATGAACACTGAAGCTTTCTTT